This paragraph covers one T cell receptor (beta chain) sequence. The data were obtained in a study of blood T cell repertoires in COVID-19. Using immunoSEQ multiplex PCR, the repertoire was profiled, and TCRdb retains in-frame clones only, with some absent. The repertoire has fewer than 250,000 clones, approximately 90% of them found once; the top ten carry approximately 0.7%. CDR1 MNHEY and CDR2 SVGEGT come from the germline V gene. CDR3 size: 15 residues. The ends lost 2 bases at V and 3 bases at J; junction bases unmatched: 4. This TCR came from a man aged 35 to 55 with acute or convalescent COVID-19. The rearrangement uses TRBV6-2 or TRBV6-3 and TRBJ2-7; 10 bases line up with TRBD1. The sample taken for sequencing was peripheral blood. The CDR3 nucleotides read TGTGCCAGCAGTTACCAGGGACAGGGGCTCTACGAGCAGTACTTC. The encoded protein is CASSYQGQGLYEQYF.